This T cell receptor (beta chain) derives from a study of shared clonotypes between healthy human individuals. The CD8 memory fraction combined CD45RO+ cells with TemRA cells (CCR7-negative CD45RA+). As for this clone: Its antigen remains unknown.

Per the original data handling: Junction-only sequences produced by ImmunoSEQ had no quality scores, so filtering differed. Method: immunoSEQ multiplex PCR; TCRdb's copy keeps in-frame clones and lacks some. From that table come the V and J calls and clone size; the DNA was used to work out D and trimming. The data hold roughly 720,000 clones, with about 92% observed a single time. Study results and limitations: Non-shared clonotypes had lower generation probabilities than those shared by all four donors. Naive subsets tended to show greater estimated richness than memory subsets.

V trimming: 5 bases; J trimming: 4 bases; junction bases outside the gene matches: 6. The CDR3 sequence is 14 residues long. CDR1 and CDR2 from the germline V gene are MNHEY and SMNVEV (reference sequence). Sequencing input: memory CD8+ T cells from PBMCs. Noted subset: CD45RO+ cells pooled with CCR7-negative TemRA cells. The origin of this receptor is a man between 18 and 35 years old in good health. Some clones in this sample may be carry-over from other donors' samples. V usage is TRBV27 and J usage is TRBJ1-2, with 8 bases aligning to TRBD1. DNA of the CDR3: TGTGCCAGCAGTGCTACAGGGGGTGTCTATGGCTACACCTTC. It yields the protein CASSATGGVYGYTF.